This TCR beta chain is from a study of radiotherapy plus CTLA-4 blockade in lung cancer. CDR1 and CDR2 from the germline V gene are SGHKS and YYEKEE (reference sequence). The V end was cut by 2 bases, the J end by 5 bases, with 13 bases between. The CDR3 runs 14 residues. Only one count was recorded for this clone. The table came from immunoSEQ multiplex PCR; TCRdb's copy has only in-frame clones and leaves some out. The sample contains some 50,000 clones, 65% to 85% of which appear only once. The source of this sequence is a human donor with non-small cell lung cancer who had stable disease on radiotherapy plus ipilimumab. This specimen consisted of peripheral blood, obtained from a patient treated with radiotherapy plus ipilimumab. The chain combines TRBV5-5 with TRBJ1-1, with a possible D match to TRBD1 (6 bases). The CDR3 sequence is CASSFLTGLTEAFF. The CDR3 DNA reads TGTGCCAGCAGCTTCCTAACAGGGTTAACTGAAGCTTTCTTT.